This T cell receptor beta chain derives from a study of T cell responses to AZD1222 COVID-19 vaccine. Overall study results and limits: CD4 TCRs associated with vaccination spanned spike, dominating at 160-218 and 743-854. Possibly, clonal diversity was underestimated; donors were largely white British and included more females. When two AZD1222 doses had been given, Spike-specific TCR breadth and depth rose.

V was clipped by 4 bases and J by 3 bases; unmatched bases: 5. The CDR3 runs 15 residues. Germline V gene data show CDR1 as SGHRS and CDR2 as YFSETQ. Notes on this clone: Its antigen remains unidentified.

Generated by immunoSEQ multiplex PCR, the TCRdb table keeps only in-frame clones and is missing some. This table has about 220,000 clones, 85% to 95% appearing once. The clonotype comes from an adult in good health. The V and J genes are TRBV5-1 and TRBJ1-4, with 8 bases identical to TRBD1. The material was peripheral blood, obtained on day 0 of MenACWY control vaccination. The CDR3 nucleotides read TGCGCCAGCAGCCTCCAGGGGGCACCTAATGAAAAACTGTTTTTT. It encodes CASSLQGAPNEKLFF.